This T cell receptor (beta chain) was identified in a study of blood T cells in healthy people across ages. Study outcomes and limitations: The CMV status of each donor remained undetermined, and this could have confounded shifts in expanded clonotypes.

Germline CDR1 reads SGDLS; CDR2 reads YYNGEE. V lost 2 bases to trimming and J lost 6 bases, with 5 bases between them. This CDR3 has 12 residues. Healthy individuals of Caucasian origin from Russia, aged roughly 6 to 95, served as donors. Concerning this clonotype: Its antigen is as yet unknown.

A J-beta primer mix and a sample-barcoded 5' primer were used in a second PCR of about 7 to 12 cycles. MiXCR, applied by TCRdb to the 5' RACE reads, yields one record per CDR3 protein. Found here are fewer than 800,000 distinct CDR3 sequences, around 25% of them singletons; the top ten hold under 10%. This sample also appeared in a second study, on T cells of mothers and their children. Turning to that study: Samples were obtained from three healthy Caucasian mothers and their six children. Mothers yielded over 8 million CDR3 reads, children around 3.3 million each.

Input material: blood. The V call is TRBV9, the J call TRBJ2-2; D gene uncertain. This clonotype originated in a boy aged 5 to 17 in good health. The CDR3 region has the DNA TGTGCCAGCAGCGTTAGCTCCGGGGAGCTGTTTTTT. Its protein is CASSVSSGELFF. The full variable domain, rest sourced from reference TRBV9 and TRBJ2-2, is DSGVTQTPKHLITATGQRVTLRCSPRSGDLSVYWYQQSLDQGLQFLIQYYNGEERAKGNILERFSAQQFPDLHSELNLSSLELGDSALYFCASSVSSGELFFGEGSRLTVL.